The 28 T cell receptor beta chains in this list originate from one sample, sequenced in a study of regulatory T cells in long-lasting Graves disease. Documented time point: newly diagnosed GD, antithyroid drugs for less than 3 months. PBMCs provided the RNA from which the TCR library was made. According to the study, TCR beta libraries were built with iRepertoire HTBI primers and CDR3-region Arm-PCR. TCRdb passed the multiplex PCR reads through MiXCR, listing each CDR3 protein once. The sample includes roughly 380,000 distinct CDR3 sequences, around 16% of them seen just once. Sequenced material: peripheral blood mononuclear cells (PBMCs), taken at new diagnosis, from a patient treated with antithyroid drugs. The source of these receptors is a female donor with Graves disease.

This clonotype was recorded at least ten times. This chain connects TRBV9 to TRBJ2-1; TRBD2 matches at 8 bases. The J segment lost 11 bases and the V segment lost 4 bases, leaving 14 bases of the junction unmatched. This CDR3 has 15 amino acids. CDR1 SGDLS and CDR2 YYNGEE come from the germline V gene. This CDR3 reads CASSSGLVPVVKQFF. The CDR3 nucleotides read TGTGCCAGCAGCTCGGGACTAGTCCCCGTCGTAAAGCAGTTCTTC.

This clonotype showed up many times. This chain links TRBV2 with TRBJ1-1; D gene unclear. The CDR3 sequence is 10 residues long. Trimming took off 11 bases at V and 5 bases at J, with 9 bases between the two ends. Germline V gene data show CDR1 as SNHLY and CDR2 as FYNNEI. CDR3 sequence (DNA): TGTGCCCGCTCGGGAACTGAAGCTTTCTTT. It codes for CARSGTEAFF.

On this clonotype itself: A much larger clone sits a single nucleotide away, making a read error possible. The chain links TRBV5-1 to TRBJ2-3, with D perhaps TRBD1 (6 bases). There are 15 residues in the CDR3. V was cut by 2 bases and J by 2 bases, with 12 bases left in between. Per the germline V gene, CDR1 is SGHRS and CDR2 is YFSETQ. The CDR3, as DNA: TGCGCCAGCAGCTTCGGACAGTCAGACACAGATACGCAGTATTTT. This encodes CASSFGQSDTDTQYF.

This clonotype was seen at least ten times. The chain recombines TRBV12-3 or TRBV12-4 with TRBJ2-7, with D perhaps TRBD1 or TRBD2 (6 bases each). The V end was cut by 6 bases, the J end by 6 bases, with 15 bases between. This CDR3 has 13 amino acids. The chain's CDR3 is CASRRWGAIEQYF. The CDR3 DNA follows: TGTGCCAGCAGGAGGTGGGGGGCCATCGAGCAGTACTTC.

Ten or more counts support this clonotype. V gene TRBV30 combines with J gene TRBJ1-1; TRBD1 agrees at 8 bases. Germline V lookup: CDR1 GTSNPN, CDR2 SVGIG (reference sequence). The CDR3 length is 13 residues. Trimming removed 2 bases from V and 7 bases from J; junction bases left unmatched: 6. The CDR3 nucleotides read TGTGCCTGGAGTCCCGACAGGGGCTATGAAGCTTTCTTT. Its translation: CAWSPDRGYEAFF.

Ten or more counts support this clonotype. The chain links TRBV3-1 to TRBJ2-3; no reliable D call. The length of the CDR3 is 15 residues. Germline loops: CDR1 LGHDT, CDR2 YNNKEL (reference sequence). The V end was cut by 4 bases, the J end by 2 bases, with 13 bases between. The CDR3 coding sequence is TGTGCCAGCAGCCCGGCAAACCATTACACAGATACGCAGTATTTT. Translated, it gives CASSPANHYTDTQYF.

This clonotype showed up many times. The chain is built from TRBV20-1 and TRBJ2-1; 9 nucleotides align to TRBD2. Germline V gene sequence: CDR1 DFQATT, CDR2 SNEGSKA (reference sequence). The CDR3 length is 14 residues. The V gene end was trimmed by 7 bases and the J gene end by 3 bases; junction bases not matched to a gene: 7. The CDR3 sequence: CSGPAGGFYNEQFF. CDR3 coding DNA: TGCAGTGGTCCTGCGGGGGGGTTCTACAATGAGCAGTTCTTC.

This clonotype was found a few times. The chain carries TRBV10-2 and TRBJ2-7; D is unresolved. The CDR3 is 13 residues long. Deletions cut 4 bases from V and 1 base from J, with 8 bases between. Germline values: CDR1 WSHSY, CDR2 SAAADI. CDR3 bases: TGCGCCAGCAGTGGCTACACGTCCTACGAGCAGTACTTC. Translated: CASSGYTSYEQYF.

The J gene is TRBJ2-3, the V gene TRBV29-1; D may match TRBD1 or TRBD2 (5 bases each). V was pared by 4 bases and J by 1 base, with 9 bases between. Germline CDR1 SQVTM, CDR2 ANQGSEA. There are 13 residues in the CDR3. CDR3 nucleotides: TGCAGCGTTGTATTGGGGGGCACAGATACGCAGTATTTT. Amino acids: CSVVLGGTDTQYF.

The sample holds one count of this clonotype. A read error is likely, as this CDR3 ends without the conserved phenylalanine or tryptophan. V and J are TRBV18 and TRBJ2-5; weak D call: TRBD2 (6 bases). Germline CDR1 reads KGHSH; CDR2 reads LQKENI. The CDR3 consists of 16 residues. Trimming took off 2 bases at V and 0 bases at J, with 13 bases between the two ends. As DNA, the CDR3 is TGTGCCAGCTCACCATCAGGAGGGTTGCACCAAGAGACCCAGTACGTC. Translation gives CASSPSGGLHQETQYV.

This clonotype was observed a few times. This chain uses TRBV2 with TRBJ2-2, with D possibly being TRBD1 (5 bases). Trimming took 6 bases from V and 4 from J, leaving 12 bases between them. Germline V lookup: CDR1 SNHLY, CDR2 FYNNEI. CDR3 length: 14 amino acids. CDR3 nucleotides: TGTGCCAGCAGGCTCCTTACAGGCACCGGGGAGCTGTTTTTT. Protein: CASRLLTGTGELFF.

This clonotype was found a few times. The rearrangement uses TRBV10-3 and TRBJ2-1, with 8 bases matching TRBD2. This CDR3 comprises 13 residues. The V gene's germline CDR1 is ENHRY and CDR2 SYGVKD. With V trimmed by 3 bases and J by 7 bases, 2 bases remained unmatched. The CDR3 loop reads CAISDGGANEQFF. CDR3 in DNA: TGTGCCATCAGTGACGGGGGGGCGAATGAGCAGTTCTTC.

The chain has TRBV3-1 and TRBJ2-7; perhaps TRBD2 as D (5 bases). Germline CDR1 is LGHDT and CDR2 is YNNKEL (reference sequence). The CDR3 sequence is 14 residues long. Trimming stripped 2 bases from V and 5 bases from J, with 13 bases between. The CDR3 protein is CASSQHGVAHEQYF. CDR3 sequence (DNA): TGTGCCAGCAGCCAACACGGGGTGGCGCACGAGCAGTACTTC.

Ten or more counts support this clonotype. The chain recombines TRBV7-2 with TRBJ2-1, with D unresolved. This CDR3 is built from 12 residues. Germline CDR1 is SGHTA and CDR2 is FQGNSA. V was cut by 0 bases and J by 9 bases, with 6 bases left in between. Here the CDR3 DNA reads TGTGCCAGCAGCTTAGCATCGTTTGAGCAGTTCTTC. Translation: CASSLASFEQFF.

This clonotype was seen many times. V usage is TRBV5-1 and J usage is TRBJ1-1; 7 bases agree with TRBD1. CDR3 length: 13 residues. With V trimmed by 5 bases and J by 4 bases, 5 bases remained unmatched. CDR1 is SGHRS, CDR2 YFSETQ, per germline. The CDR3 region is CASSAGGSTEAFF. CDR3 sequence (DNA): TGCGCCAGCAGTGCAGGGGGTAGCACTGAAGCTTTCTTT.

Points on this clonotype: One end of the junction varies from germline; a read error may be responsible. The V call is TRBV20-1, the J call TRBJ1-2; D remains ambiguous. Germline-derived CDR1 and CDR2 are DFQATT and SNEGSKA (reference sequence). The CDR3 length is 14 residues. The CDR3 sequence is CGARRRRTNYGYTF. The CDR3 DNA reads TGCGGTGCTAGACGGAGAAGGACTAACTATGGCTACACCTTC.

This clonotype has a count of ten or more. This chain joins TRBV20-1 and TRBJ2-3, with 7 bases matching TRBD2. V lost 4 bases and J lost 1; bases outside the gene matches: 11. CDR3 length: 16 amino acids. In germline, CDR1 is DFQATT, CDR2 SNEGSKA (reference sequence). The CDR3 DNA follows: TGCAGTGCTAAAGGCCTTTCGGCGGGAGGCACAGATACGCAGTATTTT. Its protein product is CSAKGLSAGGTDTQYF.

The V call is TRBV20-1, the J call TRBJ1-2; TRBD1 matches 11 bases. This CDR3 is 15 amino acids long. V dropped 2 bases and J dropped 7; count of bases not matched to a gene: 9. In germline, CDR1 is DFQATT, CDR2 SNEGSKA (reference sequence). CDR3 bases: TGCAGTGCTAGACGGACAGGGGGCGTCTACGGTGGCTACACCTTC. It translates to CSARRTGGVYGGYTF.

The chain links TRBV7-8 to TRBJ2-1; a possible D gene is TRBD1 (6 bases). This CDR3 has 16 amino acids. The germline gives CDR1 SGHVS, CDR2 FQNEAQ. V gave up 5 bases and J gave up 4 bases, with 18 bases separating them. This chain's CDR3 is CASSTGSGKVYNEQFF. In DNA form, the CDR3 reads TGTGCCAGCAGCACAGGGAGCGGAAAAGTATACAATGAGCAGTTCTTC.

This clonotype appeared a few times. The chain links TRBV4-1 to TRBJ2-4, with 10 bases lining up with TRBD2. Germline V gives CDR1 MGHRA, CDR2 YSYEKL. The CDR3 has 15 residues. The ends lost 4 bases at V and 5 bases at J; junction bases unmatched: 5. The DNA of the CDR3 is TGCGCCAGCAGCCTACTAGGACTAGCGGAAAACATTCAGTACTTC. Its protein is CASSLLGLAENIQYF.

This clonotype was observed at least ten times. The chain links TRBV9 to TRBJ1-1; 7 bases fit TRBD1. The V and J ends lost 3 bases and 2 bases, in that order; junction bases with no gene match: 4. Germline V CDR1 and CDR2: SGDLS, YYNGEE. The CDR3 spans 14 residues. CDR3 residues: CASSAGTDNTEAFF. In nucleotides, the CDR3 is TGTGCCAGCAGCGCCGGGACAGACAACACTGAAGCTTTCTTT. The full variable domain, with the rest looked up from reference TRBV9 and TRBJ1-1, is DSGVTQTPKHLITATGQRVTLRCSPRSGDLSVYWYQQSLDQGLQFLIQYYNGEERAKGNILERFSAQQFPDLHSELNLSSLELGDSALYFCASSAGTDNTEAFFGQGTRLTVV.

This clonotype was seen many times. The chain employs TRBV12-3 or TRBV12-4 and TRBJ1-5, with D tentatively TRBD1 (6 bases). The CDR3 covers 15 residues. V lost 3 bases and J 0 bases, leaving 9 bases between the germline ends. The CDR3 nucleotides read TGTGCCAGCAGTTTTTTGGACAGTAGCAATCAGCCCCAGCATTTT. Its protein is CASSFLDSSNQPQHF.

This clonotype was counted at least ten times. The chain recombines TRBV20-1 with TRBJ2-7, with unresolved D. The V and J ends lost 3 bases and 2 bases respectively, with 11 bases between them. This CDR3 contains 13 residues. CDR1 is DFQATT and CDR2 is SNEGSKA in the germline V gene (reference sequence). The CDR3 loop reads CSASAEDPYEQYF. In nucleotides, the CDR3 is TGCAGTGCTAGTGCGGAAGACCCCTACGAGCAGTACTTC.

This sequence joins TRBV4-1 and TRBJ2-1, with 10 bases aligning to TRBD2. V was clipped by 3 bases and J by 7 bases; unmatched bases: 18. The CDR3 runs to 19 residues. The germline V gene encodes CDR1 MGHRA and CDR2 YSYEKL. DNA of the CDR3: TGCGCCAGCAGCCATCTCCGTACTAGCGGGGCCTCAATGGGGAATGAGCAGTTCTTC. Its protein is CASSHLRTSGASMGNEQFF.

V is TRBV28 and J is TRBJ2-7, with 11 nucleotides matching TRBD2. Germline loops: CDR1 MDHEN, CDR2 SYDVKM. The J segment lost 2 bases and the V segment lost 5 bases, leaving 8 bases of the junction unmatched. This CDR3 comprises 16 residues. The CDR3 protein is CASSPPTSGGPYEQYF. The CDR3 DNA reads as TGTGCCAGCAGTCCCCCTACTAGCGGGGGCCCCTACGAGCAGTACTTC.

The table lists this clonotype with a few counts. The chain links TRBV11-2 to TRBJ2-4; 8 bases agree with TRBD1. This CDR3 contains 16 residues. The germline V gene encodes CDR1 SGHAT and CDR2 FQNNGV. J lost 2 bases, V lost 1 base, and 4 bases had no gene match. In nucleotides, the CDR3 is TGTGCCAGCAGCTTAGCTCAGGGGGCTTCCAAAAACATTCAGTACTTC. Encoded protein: CASSLAQGASKNIQYF.

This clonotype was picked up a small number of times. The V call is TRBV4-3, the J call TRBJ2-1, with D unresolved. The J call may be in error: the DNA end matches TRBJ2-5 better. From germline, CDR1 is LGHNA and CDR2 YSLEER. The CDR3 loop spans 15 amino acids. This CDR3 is CASSLMLGVEETQYF. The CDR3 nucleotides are TGCGCCAGCAGCTTAATGCTTGGTGTTGAAGAGACCCAGTACTTC.

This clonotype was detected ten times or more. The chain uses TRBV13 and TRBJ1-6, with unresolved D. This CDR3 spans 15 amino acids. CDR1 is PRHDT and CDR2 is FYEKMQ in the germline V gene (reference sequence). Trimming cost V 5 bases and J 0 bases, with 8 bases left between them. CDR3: CASSDESSYNSPLHF. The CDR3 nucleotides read TGTGCCAGCAGCGATGAAAGCTCCTATAATTCACCCCTCCACTTT.